This is a list of T cell receptor beta chains from one sample in a study of cytomegalovirus exposure and HLA in healthy donors. Sequencing used immunoSEQ multiplex PCR; TCRdb keeps in-frame clones, though not all of them. Altogether some 78,000 clones are present, about four fifths being singletons, with the ten largest covering approximately 29%. Material: PBMCs. These receptor sequences come from a middle-aged man in good health and CMV-seropositive. The CDR3 runs from the conserved cysteine through the conserved F or W. D genes are given only for firm matches. Part of the rows lack a size; the others show once, few, many or a class for expanded clones.

v_gene	len	d_gene	j_gene	abundance	CDR3aa	CDR3nt
TRBV7-9	14	NA	TRBJ1-1	NA	CSSSLSSRDTEAFF	TGTTCCAGCAGCTTAAGTAGCCGTGACACTGAAGCTTTCTTT
TRBV12-5	16	NA	TRBJ2-1	NA	CASGPRGGNYYNEQFF	TGTGCTAGTGGTCCCCGTGGCGGTAACTATTACAATGAGCAGTTCTTC
TRBV5-4	13	TRBD2	TRBJ2-1	NA	CASRDYSYNEQFF	TGTGCCAGCCGGGACTACTCCTACAATGAGCAGTTCTTC
TRBV19	17	TRBD1	TRBJ1-2	NA	CASSMRGQGALGYGYTF	TGTGCCAGTAGTATGAGGGGACAGGGGGCTCTTGGCTATGGCTACACCTTC
TRBV7-2	15	TRBD2	TRBJ2-1	NA	CASSLGSGSFNEQFF	TGTGCCAGCAGCTTAGGTAGCGGGAGTTTCAATGAGCAGTTCTTC
TRBV2	15	TRBD2	TRBJ2-1	NA	CASSLSGTPYNEQFF	TGTGCCAGCAGCCTTAGCGGGACACCCTACAATGAGCAGTTCTTC
TRBV7-9	14	TRBD1	TRBJ2-2	few	CASRTGVDTGELFF	TGTGCCAGCAGGACAGGGGTCGACACCGGGGAGCTGTTTTTT
TRBV4-1	15	TRBD2	TRBJ2-3	NA	CASSPPLRGGSTQYF	TGCGCCAGCAGCCCCCCGCTGCGGGGGGGATCTACGCAGTATTTT
TRBV2	16	TRBD1	TRBJ1-1	NA	CASSRDRDAMNTEAFF	TGTGCCAGCAGTCGGGACAGGGACGCAATGAACACTGAAGCTTTCTTT
TRBV6-6	14	NA	TRBJ1-2	NA	CASSGEGRLPGYTF	TGTGCCAGCAGTGGGGAGGGGCGCCTCCCCGGCTACACCTTC
TRBV6-6	16	TRBD1	TRBJ2-1	NA	CASSYSQGTGNNEQFF	TGTGCCAGCAGTTACTCCCAGGGGACAGGGAACAATGAGCAGTTCTTC
TRBV2	15	TRBD2	TRBJ2-1	once	CASRSLAVSYNEQFF	TGTGCCAGCAGGTCCCTAGCGGTCTCCTACAATGAGCAGTTCTTC
TRBV12-5	14	NA	TRBJ2-2	NA	CASGSGANTGELFF	TGTGCTAGTGGATCCGGTGCGAACACCGGGGAGCTGTTTTTT
TRBV27	13	NA	TRBJ1-2	NA	CASSITNREGYTF	TGTGCCAGCAGCATTACGAACCGGGAGGGCTACACCTTC
TRBV6-5	12	NA	TRBJ2-4	NA	CASSYSGGPQYF	TGTGCCAGCAGTTACTCGGGGGGGCCTCAGTACTTC
TRBV9	16	NA	TRBJ1-4	few	CASSVGRTETNEKLFF	TGTGCCAGCAGCGTGGGTCGGACAGAGACTAATGAAAAACTGTTTTTT
TRBV4-3	14	NA	TRBJ2-7	few	CASSQGRSSYEQYF	TGCGCCAGCAGCCAGGGCCGTAGCTCCTACGAGCAGTACTTC
TRBV2	13	NA	TRBJ2-7	NA	CASSGDIVYEQYF	TGTGCCAGCAGTGGGGACATTGTCTACGAGCAGTACTTC
TRBV19	14	NA	TRBJ2-5	NA	CASSISKYQETQYF	TGTGCCAGTAGTATTAGTAAATACCAAGAGACCCAGTACTTC
TRBV5-1	14	NA	TRBJ2-1	NA	CASSFPGVTNEQFF	TGCGCCAGCAGCTTTCCGGGAGTAACGAATGAGCAGTTCTTC
TRBV7-9	17	TRBD1	TRBJ2-5	NA	CASSTSPGQATQETQYF	TGTGCCAGCAGCACATCCCCAGGACAGGCGACGCAAGAGACCCAGTACTTC
TRBV10-3	15	NA	TRBJ2-5	NA	CAISESVGGAETQYF	TGTGCCATCAGTGAGTCGGTGGGAGGAGCAGAGACCCAGTACTTC
TRBV7-2	14	TRBD1	TRBJ1-1	NA	CASSPWVGQVEAFF	TGTGCCAGCAGCCCGTGGGTGGGACAGGTCGAAGCTTTCTTT
TRBV18	15	TRBD2	TRBJ2-7	NA	CASSPLQTSRYEQYF	TGTGCCAGCTCACCGCTTCAGACTAGCAGATACGAGCAGTACTTC
TRBV15	15	NA	TRBJ1-5	NA	CATSRDQGIGQPQHF	TGTGCCACCAGCAGAGATCAGGGGATCGGTCAGCCCCAGCATTTT
TRBV7-9	14	TRBD2	TRBJ2-7	NA	CASSFSAGVGEQYF	TGTGCCAGCAGCTTCTCAGCGGGAGTGGGCGAGCAGTACTTC
TRBV5-1	14	TRBD1	TRBJ1-1	NA	CASSSNRGNTEAFF	TGCGCCAGCAGCTCCAACAGGGGGAACACTGAAGCTTTCTTT
TRBV18	14	TRBD2	TRBJ2-3	NA	CASSPSGRADTQYF	TGTGCCAGCTCCCCAAGCGGGAGAGCAGATACGCAGTATTTT
TRBV27	14	TRBD1	TRBJ2-7	NA	CASRKQGAHYEQYF	TGTGCCAGCAGAAAACAGGGGGCGCACTACGAGCAGTACTTC
TRBV7-8	11	NA	TRBJ2-7	NA	CASSDIYEQYF	TGTGCCAGCAGCGATATCTACGAGCAGTACTTC
TRBV4-1	15	TRBD2	TRBJ2-3	NA	CASSSGLAGTDTQYF	TGCGCCAGCAGCTCGGGACTAGCGGGCACAGATACGCAGTATTTT
TRBV13	16	TRBD2	TRBJ2-7	NA	CASSPGGSGRQYEQYF	TGTGCCAGCAGCCCCGGGGGTAGCGGGAGGCAGTACGAGCAGTACTTC
TRBV5-5	16	TRBD1	TRBJ2-7	NA	CASSLGPGQSSYEQYF	TGTGCCAGCAGCTTGGGCCCGGGACAGTCCTCCTACGAGCAGTACTTC
TRBV19	16	TRBD1	TRBJ1-2	few	CASSMYRPGQLYGYTF	TGTGCCAGTAGTATGTACAGGCCGGGACAGCTCTATGGCTACACCTTC
TRBV27	15	TRBD1	TRBJ1-2	NA	CASREIRDRDYGYTF	TGTGCCAGCAGGGAAATCCGGGACAGGGACTATGGCTACACCTTC
TRBV11-2	14	NA	TRBJ1-3	NA	CASSLSRGGNTIYF	TGTGCCAGCAGCTTATCCAGGGGCGGAAACACCATATATTTT
TRBV9	15	TRBD1	TRBJ2-7	few	CASSGRDRGSYEQYF	TGTGCCAGCAGCGGCCGGGACAGGGGTTCCTACGAGCAGTACTTC
TRBV4-2	15	TRBD2	TRBJ2-7	few	CASSHWRLAVSEQYF	TGTGCCAGCAGCCACTGGCGGCTAGCGGTCTCCGAGCAGTACTTC
TRBV7-3	15	NA	TRBJ2-1	NA	CASSLVGAAYNEQFF	TGTGCCAGCAGCTTAGTAGGAGCGGCCTACAATGAGCAGTTCTTC
TRBV10-3	13	NA	TRBJ1-2	NA	CAITPSRSYGYTF	TGTGCCATCACTCCATCGCGGAGCTATGGCTACACCTTC
TRBV2	13	NA	TRBJ1-1	NA	CASNLAGVTEAFF	TGTGCCAGCAATTTAGCCGGGGTCACTGAAGCTTTCTTT
TRBV30	12	NA	TRBJ1-4	NA	CAWSAGFEKLFF	TGTGCCTGGAGCGCAGGGTTTGAAAAACTGTTTTTT
TRBV30	15	TRBD2	TRBJ2-7	NA	CAWRPPWTRTYEQYF	TGTGCCTGGAGGCCTCCTTGGACTAGGACCTACGAGCAGTACTTC
TRBV19	14	NA	TRBJ2-1	NA	CASRFSAGHNEQFF	TGTGCCAGTAGATTTTCCGCAGGGCACAATGAGCAGTTCTTC
TRBV4-2	13	TRBD2	TRBJ2-1	NA	CASTSGPYNEQFF	TGTGCCAGTACTAGCGGCCCCTACAATGAGCAGTTCTTC